Sequencing of this T cell receptor beta chain was carried out in a study of blood T cell repertoires in COVID-19. Participant age was about 18 to 89 years, and participants resided in roughly 25 US areas. This clone was seen a single time. Libraries were prepared by immunoSEQ multiplex PCR; TCRdb keeps only in-frame clonotypes and omits some of them. The sample consists of 200,000 to 250,000 clones, 85% to 90% of them appearing once. This sequence originates from a young woman in a cohort exposed to, infected with or recovered from COVID-19 (not recorded which). Sequencing used PBMCs or T cells enriched from blood (not recorded which).

The CDR3 reads CASSLEAAGATAFF. Here the CDR3 DNA reads TGTGCCAGCAGCTTAGAAGCAGCAGGGGCTACGGCTTTCTTT. The chain uses TRBV11-3 and TRBJ1-1; possibly TRBD1 for D (6 bases). CDR1 is SGHNT, CDR2 YENEEA, per germline. The CDR3 totals 14 residues. V was trimmed by 0 bases and J by 11 bases, leaving 16 bases between them.